Below, 5 T cell receptor beta chains from the same sample are listed, as sequenced in a study of resident and recirculating memory T cells in vitiligo. This table comes from immunoSEQ multiplex PCR, and its TCRdb copy is limited to in-frame clones, with some not included. The sample carries around 78,000 clones, 92% recorded once. Sequenced: blood. The source of these receptors is a male donor with vitiligo.

The chain has TRBV5-1 and TRBJ2-3, with no clear D. Looked up from germline, CDR1 is SGHRS and CDR2 is YFSETQ. The length of the CDR3 is 11 residues. Trimming took 4 bases from V and 4 from J, leaving 4 bases between them. DNA for the CDR3: TGCGCCAGCAGCCTATCAGATACGCAGTATTTT. Protein: CASSLSDTQYF.

This chain joins TRBV4-1 and TRBJ2-5; D is unresolved. The CDR3 sequence is 17 residues long. The germline gives CDR1 MGHRA, CDR2 YSYEKL. The V end lost 0 bases, the J end lost 7 bases, and 21 bases lay between the germline ends. This CDR3 is CASSQEPPPGYLGTQYF. DNA of the CDR3: TGCGCCAGCAGCCAAGAACCCCCCCCCGGGTATCTAGGGACCCAGTACTTC.

This sequence joins TRBV6-1 and TRBJ1-1; 9 nucleotides agree with TRBD1. The germline gives CDR1 MNHNS, CDR2 SASEGT. The trim removed 6 bases at V and 1 base at J, leaving 6 bases unmatched. This CDR3 spans 15 amino acids. The CDR3 region has the DNA TGTGCCAGCAGACTACAGGGGGCCGAGAACACTGAAGCTTTCTTT. It encodes CASRLQGAENTEAFF.

This chain uses TRBV6-5 with TRBJ2-3; TRBD2 matches 12 bases. Unmatched junction bases numbered 2, after V lost 4 bases and J lost 0 bases. The CDR3 length is 16 residues. In germline, CDR1 is MNHEY, CDR2 SVGAGI. CDR3 sequence reads: CASSLGLAGSTDTQYF. CDR3 sequence (DNA): TGTGCCAGCAGTTTAGGACTAGCGGGAAGCACAGATACGCAGTATTTT.

The chain uses TRBV5-1 and TRBJ1-4, with a weak D call TRBD1 (6 bases). Trimming cost V 0 bases and J 0 bases, with 21 bases left between them. The CDR3 runs 20 residues. Germline lookup yields CDR1 SGHRS and CDR2 YFSETQ. CDR3 sequence reads: CASSLVPGDRRETTNEKLFF. Written as DNA, the CDR3 is TGCGCCAGCAGCTTGGTACCCGGCGACAGGCGCGAAACAACTAATGAAAAACTGTTTTTT.